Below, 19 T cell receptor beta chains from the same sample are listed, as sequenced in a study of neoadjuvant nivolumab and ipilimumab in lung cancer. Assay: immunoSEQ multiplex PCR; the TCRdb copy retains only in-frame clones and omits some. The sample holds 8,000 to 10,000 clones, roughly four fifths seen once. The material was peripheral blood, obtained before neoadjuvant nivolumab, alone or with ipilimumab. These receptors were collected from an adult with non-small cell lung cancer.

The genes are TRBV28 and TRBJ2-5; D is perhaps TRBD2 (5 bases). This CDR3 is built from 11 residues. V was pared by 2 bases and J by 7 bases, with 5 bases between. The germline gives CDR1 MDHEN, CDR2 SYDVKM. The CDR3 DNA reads TGTGCCAGCAGTTTAGGAGGGACCCAGTACTTC. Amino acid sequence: CASSLGGTQYF.

Here the CDR3 DNA reads TGTGCCAGTAGTAAAACCGCTCGAGGCACAGATACGCAGTATTTT. Amino acid sequence: CASSKTARGTDTQYF. This chain links TRBV19 with TRBJ2-3; D ambiguous. V was trimmed by 4 bases and J by 1 base, leaving 12 bases between them. The CDR3 spans 15 residues. From germline, CDR1 is LNHDA and CDR2 SQIVND (reference sequence). Supplemented by reference TRBV19 and TRBJ2-3, the full variable domain reads DGGITQSPKYLFRKEGQNVTLSCEQNLNHDAMYWYRQDPGQGLRLIYYSQIVNDFQKGDIAEGYSVSREKKESFPLTVTSAQKNPTAFYLCASSKTARGTDTQYFGPGTRLTVL.

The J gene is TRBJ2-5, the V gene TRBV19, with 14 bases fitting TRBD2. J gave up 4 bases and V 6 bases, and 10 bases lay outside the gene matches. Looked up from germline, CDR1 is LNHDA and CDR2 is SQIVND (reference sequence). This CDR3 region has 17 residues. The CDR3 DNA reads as TGTGCCAGTAGCCCCGGGACTAGCGGGAGAGTAGGAGAGACCCAGTACTTC. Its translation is CASSPGTSGRVGETQYF.

CDR3 nucleotides: TGTGCCAGCAGCCTTCAATTAGCGGGGGCGCAGTATTTT. Encoded protein: CASSLQLAGAQYF. The chain couples TRBV7-7 to TRBJ2-3; 9 nucleotides line up with TRBD2. The V and J ends lost 5 bases and 10 bases, in that order; junction bases with no gene match: 7. Germline V gene data show CDR1 as SSHAT and CDR2 as FNYEAQ (reference sequence). The CDR3 loop spans 13 amino acids.

CDR3 bases: TGTGCCAGCAGCCAAGAGGGACAAGGTAGGACCTACGAGCAGTACTTC. Its translation: CASSQEGQGRTYEQYF. The chain recombines TRBV4-2 with TRBJ2-7; perhaps TRBD1 as D (6 bases). Between the trimmed V and J ends, which lost 0 bases and 2 bases, there was a span of 14 bases. The CDR3 length is 16 residues. The germline V gene has CDR1 LGHNA and CDR2 YNFKEQ.

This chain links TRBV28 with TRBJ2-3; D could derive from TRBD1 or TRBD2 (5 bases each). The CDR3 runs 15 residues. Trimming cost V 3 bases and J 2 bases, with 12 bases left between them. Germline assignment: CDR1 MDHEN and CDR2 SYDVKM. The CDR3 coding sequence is TGTGCCAGCAGTTTGTCAAGCGGACACACAGATACGCAGTATTTT. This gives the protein CASSLSSGHTDTQYF.

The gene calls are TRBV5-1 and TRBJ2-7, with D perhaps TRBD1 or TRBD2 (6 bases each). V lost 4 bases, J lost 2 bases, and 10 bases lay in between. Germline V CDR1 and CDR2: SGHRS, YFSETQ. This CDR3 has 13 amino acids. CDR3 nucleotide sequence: TGCGCCAGCAGCCCCGGGGGCGCCTACGAGCAGTACTTC. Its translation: CASSPGGAYEQYF.

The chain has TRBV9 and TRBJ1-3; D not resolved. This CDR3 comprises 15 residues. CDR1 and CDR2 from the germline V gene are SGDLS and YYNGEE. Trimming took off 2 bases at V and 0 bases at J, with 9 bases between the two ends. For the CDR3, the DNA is TGTGCCAGCAGCGTTGCAAGAAGCTCTGGAAACACCATATATTTT. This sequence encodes CASSVARSSGNTIYF. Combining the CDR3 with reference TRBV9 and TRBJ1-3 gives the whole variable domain DSGVTQTPKHLITATGQRVTLRCSPRSGDLSVYWYQQSLDQGLQFLIQYYNGEERAKGNILERFSAQQFPDLHSELNLSSLELGDSALYFCASSVARSSGNTIYFGEGSWLTVV.

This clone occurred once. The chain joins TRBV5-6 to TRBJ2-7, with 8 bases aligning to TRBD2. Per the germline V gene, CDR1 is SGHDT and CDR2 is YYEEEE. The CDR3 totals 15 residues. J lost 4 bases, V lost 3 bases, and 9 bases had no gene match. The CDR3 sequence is CASSSGTRVGYEQYF. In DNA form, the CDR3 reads TGTGCCAGCAGCTCCGGGACTAGGGTCGGGTACGAGCAGTACTTC. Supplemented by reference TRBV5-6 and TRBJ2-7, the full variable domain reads DAGVTQSPTHLIKTRGQQVTLRCSPKSGHDTVSWYQQALGQGPQFIFQYYEEEERQRGNFPDRFSGHQFPNYSSELNVNALLLGDSALYLCASSSGTRVGYEQYFGPGTRLTVT.

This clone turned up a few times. The CDR3 nucleotides are TGTGCCAGTAGTACCTTCGAAGGAGGGGAGCAGTACTTC. Translated: CASSTFEGGEQYF. The chain employs TRBV19 and TRBJ2-7; D perhaps matches TRBD2 (6 bases). Trimming cost V 4 bases and J 7 bases, with 14 bases left between them. There are 13 residues in the CDR3. In germline, CDR1 is LNHDA, CDR2 SQIVND (reference sequence).

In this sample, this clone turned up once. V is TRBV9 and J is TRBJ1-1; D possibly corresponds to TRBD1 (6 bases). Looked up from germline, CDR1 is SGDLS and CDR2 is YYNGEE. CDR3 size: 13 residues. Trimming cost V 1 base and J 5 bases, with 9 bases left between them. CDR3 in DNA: TGTGCCAGCAGCGTAAGGGGGGGAACTGAAGCTTTCTTT. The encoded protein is CASSVRGGTEAFF.

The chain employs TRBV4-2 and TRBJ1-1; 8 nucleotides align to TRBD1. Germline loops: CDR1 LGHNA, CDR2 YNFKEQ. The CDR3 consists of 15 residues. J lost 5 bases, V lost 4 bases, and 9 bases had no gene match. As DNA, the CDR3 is TGTGCCAGCAGCCGAGACAGGGGCGAAGTAACTGAAGCTTTCTTT. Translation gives CASSRDRGEVTEAFF.

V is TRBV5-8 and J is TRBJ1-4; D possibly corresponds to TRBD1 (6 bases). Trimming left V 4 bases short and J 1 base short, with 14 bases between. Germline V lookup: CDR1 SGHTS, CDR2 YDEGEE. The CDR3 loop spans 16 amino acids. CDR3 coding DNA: TGTGCCAGCAGCGTGACAGGACGGGGAACTAATGAAAAACTGTTTTTT. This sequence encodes CASSVTGRGTNEKLFF.

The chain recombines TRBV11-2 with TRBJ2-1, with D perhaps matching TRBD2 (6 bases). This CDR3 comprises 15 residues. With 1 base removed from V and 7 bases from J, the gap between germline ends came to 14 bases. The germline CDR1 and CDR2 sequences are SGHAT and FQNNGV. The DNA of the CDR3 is TGTGCCAGCAGCTTAGGGCGGGATTATAAAAATGAGCAGTTCTTC. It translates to CASSLGRDYKNEQFF.

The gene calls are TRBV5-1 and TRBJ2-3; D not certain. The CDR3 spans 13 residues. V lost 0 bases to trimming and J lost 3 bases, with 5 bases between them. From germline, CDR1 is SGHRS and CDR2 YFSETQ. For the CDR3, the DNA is TGCGCCAGCAGCTTGGGGGCGACAGATACGCAGTATTTT. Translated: CASSLGATDTQYF.

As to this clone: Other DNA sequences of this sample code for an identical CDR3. CDR3 in amino acids: CASSLEETQYF. CDR3 sequence (DNA): TGTGCCAGCAGCTTGGAAGAGACCCAGTACTTC. This chain joins TRBV5-4 and TRBJ2-5; D unclear. V shed 0 bases and J shed 3 bases, with 0 bases lying between them. The CDR3 totals 11 residues. Looked up from germline, CDR1 is SGHNT and CDR2 is YYREEE (reference sequence).

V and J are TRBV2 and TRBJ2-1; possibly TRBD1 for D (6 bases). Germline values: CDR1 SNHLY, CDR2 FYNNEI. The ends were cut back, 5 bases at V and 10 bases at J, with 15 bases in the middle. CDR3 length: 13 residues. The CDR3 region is CASSFGTLGEQFF. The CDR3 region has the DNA TGTGCCAGCAGTTTTGGGACATTAGGGGAGCAGTTCTTC.

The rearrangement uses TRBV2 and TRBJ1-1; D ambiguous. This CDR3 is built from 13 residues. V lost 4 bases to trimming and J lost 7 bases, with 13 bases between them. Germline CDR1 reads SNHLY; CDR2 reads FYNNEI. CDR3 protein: CASSVERMSEAFF. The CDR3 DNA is TGTGCCAGCAGTGTAGAAAGGATGAGTGAAGCTTTCTTT. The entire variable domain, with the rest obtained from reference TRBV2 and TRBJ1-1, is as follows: EPEVTQTPSHQVTQMGQEVILRCVPISNHLYFYWYRQILGQKVEFLVSFYNNEISEKSEIFDDQFSVERPDGSNFTLKIRSTKLEDSAMYFCASSVERMSEAFFGQGTRLTVV.

The CDR3 sequence is CASSELERQGQETQYF. The CDR3 nucleotides read TGTGCCAGCAGTGAACTAGAAAGACAGGGGCAAGAGACCCAGTACTTC. The chain couples TRBV6-1 to TRBJ2-5, with 8 bases fitting TRBD1. V shed 2 bases, J shed 2 bases, and the junction held 7 bases outside the gene matches. Per germline, CDR1 MNHNS and CDR2 SASEGT. This CDR3 spans 16 amino acids.